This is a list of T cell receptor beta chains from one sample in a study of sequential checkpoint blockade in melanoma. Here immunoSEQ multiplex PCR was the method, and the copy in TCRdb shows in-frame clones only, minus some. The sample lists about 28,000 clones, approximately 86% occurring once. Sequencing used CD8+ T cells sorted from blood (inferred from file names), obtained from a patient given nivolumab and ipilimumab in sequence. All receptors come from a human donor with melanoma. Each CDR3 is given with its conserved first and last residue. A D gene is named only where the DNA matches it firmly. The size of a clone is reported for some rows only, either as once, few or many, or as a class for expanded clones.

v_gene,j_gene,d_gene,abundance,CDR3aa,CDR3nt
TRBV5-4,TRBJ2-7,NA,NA,CASSLSFGGPASYEQYF,TGTGCCAGCAGCTTGTCGTTCGGGGGGCCAGCTTCCTACGAGCAGTACTTC
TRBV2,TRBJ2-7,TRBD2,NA,CASSEGGLAGGYEQYF,TGTGCCAGCAGTGAAGGTGGTCTAGCGGGGGGCTACGAGCAGTACTTC
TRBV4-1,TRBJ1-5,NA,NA,CASSLGGGTNQPQHF,TGCGCCAGCAGCTTGGGCGGGGGTACCAATCAGCCCCAGCATTTT
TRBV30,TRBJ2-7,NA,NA,CAWSVFGRVGSYEQYF,TGTGCCTGGAGTGTATTCGGCAGGGTAGGGTCCTACGAGCAGTACTTC
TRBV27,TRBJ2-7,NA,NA,CASSWGSPTYEQYF,TGTGCCAGCAGTTGGGGCAGCCCTACCTACGAGCAGTACTTC
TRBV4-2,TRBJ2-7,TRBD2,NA,CASSQDRAGGLDEQYF,TGTGCCAGCAGCCAAGATCGAGCGGGAGGGCTTGACGAGCAGTACTTC
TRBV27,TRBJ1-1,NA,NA,CASTAQGTEAFF,TGTGCCAGCACCGCCCAGGGCACTGAAGCTTTCTTT
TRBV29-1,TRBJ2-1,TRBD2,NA,CSGGPGREGEQFF,TGCAGCGGGGGGCCCGGGAGGGAAGGTGAGCAGTTCTTC
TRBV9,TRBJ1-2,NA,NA,CASSERTDEDLYGYTF,TGTGCCAGCAGCGAAAGGACAGATGAAGACCTCTATGGCTACACCTTC
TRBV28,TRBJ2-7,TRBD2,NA,CASSFPSSGRDIYEQYF,TGTGCCAGCAGTTTCCCTTCTAGCGGGAGGGATATCTACGAGCAGTACTTC
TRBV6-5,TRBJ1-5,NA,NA,CASSSLTGQPQHF,TGTGCCAGCAGTTCCCTGACAGGACAGCCCCAGCATTTT
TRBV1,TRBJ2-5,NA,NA,CTSSQVGSSGGGETQYF,TGCACCAGCAGCCAAGTGGGGTCTAGCGGGGGCGGGGAGACCCAGTACTTC
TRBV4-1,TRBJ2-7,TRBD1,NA,CASTHGTGSREQYF,TGCGCCAGCACCCACGGGACAGGGTCCAGGGAGCAGTACTTC
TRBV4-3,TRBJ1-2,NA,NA,CASSPASGVSAEGYTF,TGCGCCAGCAGCCCAGCGTCGGGTGTTTCGGCAGAAGGCTACACCTTC
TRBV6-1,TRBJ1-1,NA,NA,CASTVGDANTEAFF,TGTGCCAGCACAGTGGGAGATGCGAACACTGAAGCTTTCTTT
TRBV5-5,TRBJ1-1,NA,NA,CASSPSNSGTEAFF,TGTGCCAGCAGCCCAAGCAACAGCGGCACTGAAGCTTTCTTT
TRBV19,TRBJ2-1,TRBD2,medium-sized,CASSIELAGSNEQFF,TGTGCCAGTAGTATAGAACTAGCGGGTAGTAATGAGCAGTTCTTC